The clone carrying this TCR beta chain was observed a handful of times. Antigen unknown. Germline-derived CDR1 and CDR2 are SGDLS and YYNGEE. V shed 4 bases, J shed 5 bases, and the junction held 4 bases outside the gene matches. The CDR3 covers 13 residues. TCRdb analysed the 5' RACE reads with MiXCR anew, one entry per CDR3 protein. The sample carries approximately 330,000 distinct CDR3 sequences, approximately 4% recorded once. This sample was included in a study of T cells after yellow fever vaccination. In the study overall: Preparation of fractions with low cell numbers was performed using SMART-Seq v4 Ultra Low Input.

Broader study findings: Although the secondary response was weaker, it peaked faster, at day 5 versus 15.

The TCR comes from a man aged 18 to 29 who received the YFV17D yellow fever vaccine. The sample consisted of PBMCs, taken 5 days after the yellow fever booster vaccination. The V and J genes are TRBV9 and TRBJ2-5, with TRBD1 identical over 8 bases. The CDR3 is CASSYRTGETQYF. In nucleotides, the CDR3 is TGTGCCAGCAGCTACCGGACAGGGGAGACCCAGTACTTC.